These 20 T cell receptor beta chains originate from one sample sequenced in a study of identical twins. In TCRdb, the 5' RACE reads were re-called with MiXCR into one record per CDR3 protein. The sample shows 420,000 or so distinct CDR3 sequences, around a sixth of them seen only once. Source material: naive T cells sorted from blood. All receptors come from a man aged 50 to 59 in good health.

Only a few counts were recorded for this clonotype. V gene TRBV6-2 or TRBV6-3 combines with J gene TRBJ2-7, with TRBD1 matching over 9 bases. V shed 8 bases and J 5 bases; nucleotides not matched to a gene: 1. The CDR3 has 11 residues. The germline gives CDR1 MNHEY, CDR2 SVGEGT. The DNA for the CDR3 is TGTGCCAGCCGGACAGGGGACGAGCAGTACTTC. Its protein is CASRTGDEQYF.

The chain couples TRBV28 to TRBJ2-1; D is perhaps TRBD1 or TRBD2 (5 bases each). The CDR3 has 13 amino acids. Germline loops: CDR1 MDHEN, CDR2 SYDVKM. The ends were cut back, 7 bases at V and 10 bases at J, with 17 bases in the middle. CDR3 residues: CASTPRGVSEQFF. As DNA, the CDR3 is TGTGCCAGCACCCCAAGGGGAGTCAGCGAGCAGTTCTTC.

This clonotype has a count of ten or more. The chain recombines TRBV5-1 with TRBJ2-1, with 11 bases fitting TRBD2. V shed 0 bases and J 3 bases; nucleotides not matched to a gene: 5. There are 17 residues in the CDR3. CDR1 is SGHRS, CDR2 YFSETQ, per germline. The CDR3 sequence: CASSLAGGTSGYNEQFF. CDR3 sequence (DNA): TGCGCCAGCAGCTTGGCTGGAGGGACTAGCGGCTACAATGAGCAGTTCTTC. Using reference TRBV5-1 and TRBJ2-1 for the parts outside the CDR3, the full variable domain is KAGVTQTPRYLIKTRGQQVTLSCSPISGHRSVSWYQQTPGQGLQFLFEYFSETQRNKGNFPGRFSGRQFSNSRSEMNVSTLELGDSALYLCASSLAGGTSGYNEQFFGPGTRLTVL.

The chain has TRBV12-3 or TRBV12-4 and TRBJ2-1; the match to TRBD1 covers 7 bases. The CDR3 is 12 amino acids. With V trimmed by 6 bases and J by 8 bases, 4 bases remained unmatched. Written as DNA, the CDR3 is TGTGCCAGCAGACAGGGGAGAGATGAGCAGTTCTTC. It specifies CASRQGRDEQFF.

V gene TRBV5-6 combines with J gene TRBJ2-3, with TRBD1 identical over 10 bases. This CDR3 spans 16 amino acids. Germline values: CDR1 SGHDT, CDR2 YYEEEE. The V gene end was trimmed by 7 bases and the J gene end by 5 bases; junction bases not matched to a gene: 13. CDR3 nucleotide sequence: TGTGCCAGCGGAATTGCCGGGACAGGGGCCGGAGATACGCAGTATTTT. Its translation is CASGIAGTGAGDTQYF.

The sample holds a few counts of this clonotype. The chain recombines TRBV4-2 with TRBJ2-5; possible D gene TRBD1, 5 bases. Trimming removed 3 bases from V and 5 bases from J, with 13 bases in between. Germline assignment: CDR1 LGHNA and CDR2 YNFKEQ. The CDR3 contains 14 residues. CDR3 residues: CASSQFGASETQYF. The CDR3 nucleotides are TGTGCCAGCAGCCAGTTTGGGGCAAGTGAGACCCAGTACTTC.

J is TRBJ2-2 and V is TRBV7-9; D not certain. V gave up 8 bases and J gave up 8 bases, with 9 bases separating them. CDR1 is SEHNR, CDR2 FQNEAQ, per germline (reference sequence). The CDR3 length is 11 residues. Here the CDR3 DNA reads TGTGCCAGCCTACCTTGGGGGGAGCTGTTTTTT. Its protein is CASLPWGELFF.

The chain combines TRBV29-1 with TRBJ2-3; D is unresolved. In germline, CDR1 is SQVTM, CDR2 ANQGSEA. The V end lost 2 bases, the J end lost 2 bases, and 8 bases lay between the germline ends. CDR3 size: 13 residues. This CDR3 reads CSVEPRLTDTQYF. The CDR3 nucleotides are TGCAGCGTTGAACCGCGGCTCACAGATACGCAGTATTTT.

The J gene is TRBJ1-1, the V gene TRBV7-9; 10 bases match TRBD1. CDR1 is SEHNR, CDR2 FQNEAQ, per germline (reference sequence). The trim removed 5 bases at V and 3 bases at J, leaving 6 bases unmatched. The CDR3 has 15 amino acids. Written as DNA, the CDR3 is TGTGCCAGCAGCACTCGGACAGGGGGAGACACTGAAGCTTTCTTT. It is translated as CASSTRTGGDTEAFF. The variable domain in full, with the rest retrieved from reference TRBV7-9 and TRBJ1-1, is DTGVSQNPRHKITKRGQNVTFRCDPISEHNRLYWYRQTLGQGPEFLTYFQNEAQLEKSRLLSDRFSAERPKGSFSTLEIQRTEQGDSAMYLCASSTRTGGDTEAFFGQGTRLTVV.

The chain uses TRBV27 and TRBJ2-6; 11 bases are shared with TRBD1. The V gene end was trimmed by 6 bases and the J gene end by 4 bases; junction bases not matched to a gene: 8. Germline V CDR1 and CDR2: MNHEY, SMNVEV (reference sequence). This CDR3 comprises 17 residues. The chain's CDR3 is CASRRTGGGKGANVLTF. In nucleotides, the CDR3 is TGTGCCAGCAGACGGACAGGGGGCGGGAAGGGGGCCAACGTCCTGACTTTC.

This clonotype was seen at least ten times. The rearrangement links TRBV6-6 to TRBJ1-3; D is perhaps TRBD1 (5 bases). The germline gives CDR1 MNHNY, CDR2 SVGAGI (reference sequence). CDR3 length: 11 amino acids. Trimming took 11 bases from V and 9 from J, leaving 14 bases between them. CDR3 nucleotide sequence: TGTGCCTGTCGGGACCGCGGCACCATATATTTT. Translation: CACRDRGTIYF.

The V gene is TRBV12-3 or TRBV12-4, the J gene TRBJ2-7, with a tentative D call TRBD2 (6 bases). The V end lost 5 bases, the J end lost 7 bases, and 15 bases lay between the germline ends. This CDR3 contains 13 residues. CDR3 protein: CASSSFVSGEQYF. The CDR3 DNA sequence: TGTGCCAGCAGTAGCTTCGTGAGCGGGGAGCAGTACTTC.

This clonotype was picked up many times. J is TRBJ1-2 and V is TRBV6-4; the D gene is possibly TRBD1 (6 bases). The germline V and J ends were trimmed by 4 bases and 5 bases, with 20 bases remaining between them. This CDR3 region has 16 residues. The germline V gene has CDR1 MRHNA and CDR2 SNTAGT. CDR3 DNA sequence: TGTGCCAGCAGTGGCTGGGTCAGGGGTATGGGATATGGCTACACCTTC. It codes for CASSGWVRGMGYGYTF.

This chain joins TRBV7-9 and TRBJ2-5; a possible D gene is TRBD1 (6 bases). CDR3 length: 15 residues. Trimming removed 2 bases from V and 3 bases from J, with 13 bases in between. Germline assignment: CDR1 SEHNR and CDR2 FQNEAQ (reference sequence). This chain's CDR3 is CASSLRDRIEETQYF. CDR3 sequence (DNA): TGTGCCAGCAGCTTAAGAGACAGGATAGAAGAGACCCAGTACTTC. Together with reference TRBV7-9 and TRBJ2-5, the CDR3 gives the full variable domain: DTGVSQNPRHKITKRGQNVTFRCDPISEHNRLYWYRQTLGQGPEFLTYFQNEAQLEKSRLLSDRFSAERPKGSFSTLEIQRTEQGDSAMYLCASSLRDRIEETQYFGPGTRLLVL.

This clonotype was detected only a few times. The V and J genes are TRBV29-1 and TRBJ1-1, with D tentatively TRBD1 (6 bases). This CDR3 region has 13 residues. Trimming cost V 7 bases and J 1 base, with 13 bases left between them. The germline gives CDR1 SQVTM, CDR2 ANQGSEA. CDR3 amino acids: CSAGLTGNTEAFF. Here the CDR3 DNA reads TGCAGCGCCGGACTGACAGGGAACACTGAAGCTTTCTTT.

This clonotype was recorded at least ten times. J is TRBJ1-1 and V is TRBV6-2 or TRBV6-3; D may be TRBD1 (6 bases). The V end lost 6 bases, the J end lost 5 bases, and 19 bases lay between the germline ends. Germline V lookup: CDR1 MNHEY, CDR2 SVGEGT. The CDR3 spans 15 residues. The CDR3 is CASSRYGLQGTEAFF. The CDR3 nucleotides read TGTGCCAGCAGCCGTTACGGTCTACAGGGAACTGAAGCTTTCTTT.

This clonotype was observed at least ten times. The V call is TRBV5-1, the J call TRBJ2-1; D unclear. Germline assignment: CDR1 SGHRS and CDR2 YFSETQ. CDR3 length: 15 residues. V gave up 4 bases and J gave up 0 bases, with 11 bases separating them. CDR3 DNA: TGCGCCAGCAGCCCCCGCGGTAGCTCCTACAATGAGCAGTTCTTC. Protein product: CASSPRGSSYNEQFF.

The chain employs TRBV15 and TRBJ2-7, with D perhaps TRBD2 (5 bases). V was trimmed by 4 bases and J by 1 base, leaving 8 bases between them. The CDR3 sequence is 13 residues long. Germline CDR1 LNHNV, CDR2 YYDKDF (reference sequence). CDR3 bases: TGTGCCACCAGCATTGGACTTTCCTACGAGCAGTACTTC. Translated, it gives CATSIGLSYEQYF.

The V and J genes are TRBV20-1 and TRBJ2-7; D possibly corresponds to TRBD1 (5 bases). The germline gives CDR1 DFQATT, CDR2 SNEGSKA (reference sequence). The length of the CDR3 is 15 residues. The V and J ends lost 6 bases and 3 bases respectively, with 21 bases between them. The DNA of the CDR3 is TGCAGTGCCCCGGCGGCAGGGTTGAGGATCTACGAGCAGTACTTC. Translated, it gives CSAPAAGLRIYEQYF.

The gene calls are TRBV20-1 and TRBJ2-3, with 8 bases lining up with TRBD2. The CDR3 runs 17 residues. Germline CDR1 reads DFQATT; CDR2 reads SNEGSKA (reference sequence). J gave up 1 base and V 1 base, and 10 bases lay outside the gene matches. The CDR3 DNA follows: TGCAGTGCTAGAGTCCCATTGACTAGCGAAGGCACAGATACGCAGTATTTT. Protein product: CSARVPLTSEGTDTQYF.